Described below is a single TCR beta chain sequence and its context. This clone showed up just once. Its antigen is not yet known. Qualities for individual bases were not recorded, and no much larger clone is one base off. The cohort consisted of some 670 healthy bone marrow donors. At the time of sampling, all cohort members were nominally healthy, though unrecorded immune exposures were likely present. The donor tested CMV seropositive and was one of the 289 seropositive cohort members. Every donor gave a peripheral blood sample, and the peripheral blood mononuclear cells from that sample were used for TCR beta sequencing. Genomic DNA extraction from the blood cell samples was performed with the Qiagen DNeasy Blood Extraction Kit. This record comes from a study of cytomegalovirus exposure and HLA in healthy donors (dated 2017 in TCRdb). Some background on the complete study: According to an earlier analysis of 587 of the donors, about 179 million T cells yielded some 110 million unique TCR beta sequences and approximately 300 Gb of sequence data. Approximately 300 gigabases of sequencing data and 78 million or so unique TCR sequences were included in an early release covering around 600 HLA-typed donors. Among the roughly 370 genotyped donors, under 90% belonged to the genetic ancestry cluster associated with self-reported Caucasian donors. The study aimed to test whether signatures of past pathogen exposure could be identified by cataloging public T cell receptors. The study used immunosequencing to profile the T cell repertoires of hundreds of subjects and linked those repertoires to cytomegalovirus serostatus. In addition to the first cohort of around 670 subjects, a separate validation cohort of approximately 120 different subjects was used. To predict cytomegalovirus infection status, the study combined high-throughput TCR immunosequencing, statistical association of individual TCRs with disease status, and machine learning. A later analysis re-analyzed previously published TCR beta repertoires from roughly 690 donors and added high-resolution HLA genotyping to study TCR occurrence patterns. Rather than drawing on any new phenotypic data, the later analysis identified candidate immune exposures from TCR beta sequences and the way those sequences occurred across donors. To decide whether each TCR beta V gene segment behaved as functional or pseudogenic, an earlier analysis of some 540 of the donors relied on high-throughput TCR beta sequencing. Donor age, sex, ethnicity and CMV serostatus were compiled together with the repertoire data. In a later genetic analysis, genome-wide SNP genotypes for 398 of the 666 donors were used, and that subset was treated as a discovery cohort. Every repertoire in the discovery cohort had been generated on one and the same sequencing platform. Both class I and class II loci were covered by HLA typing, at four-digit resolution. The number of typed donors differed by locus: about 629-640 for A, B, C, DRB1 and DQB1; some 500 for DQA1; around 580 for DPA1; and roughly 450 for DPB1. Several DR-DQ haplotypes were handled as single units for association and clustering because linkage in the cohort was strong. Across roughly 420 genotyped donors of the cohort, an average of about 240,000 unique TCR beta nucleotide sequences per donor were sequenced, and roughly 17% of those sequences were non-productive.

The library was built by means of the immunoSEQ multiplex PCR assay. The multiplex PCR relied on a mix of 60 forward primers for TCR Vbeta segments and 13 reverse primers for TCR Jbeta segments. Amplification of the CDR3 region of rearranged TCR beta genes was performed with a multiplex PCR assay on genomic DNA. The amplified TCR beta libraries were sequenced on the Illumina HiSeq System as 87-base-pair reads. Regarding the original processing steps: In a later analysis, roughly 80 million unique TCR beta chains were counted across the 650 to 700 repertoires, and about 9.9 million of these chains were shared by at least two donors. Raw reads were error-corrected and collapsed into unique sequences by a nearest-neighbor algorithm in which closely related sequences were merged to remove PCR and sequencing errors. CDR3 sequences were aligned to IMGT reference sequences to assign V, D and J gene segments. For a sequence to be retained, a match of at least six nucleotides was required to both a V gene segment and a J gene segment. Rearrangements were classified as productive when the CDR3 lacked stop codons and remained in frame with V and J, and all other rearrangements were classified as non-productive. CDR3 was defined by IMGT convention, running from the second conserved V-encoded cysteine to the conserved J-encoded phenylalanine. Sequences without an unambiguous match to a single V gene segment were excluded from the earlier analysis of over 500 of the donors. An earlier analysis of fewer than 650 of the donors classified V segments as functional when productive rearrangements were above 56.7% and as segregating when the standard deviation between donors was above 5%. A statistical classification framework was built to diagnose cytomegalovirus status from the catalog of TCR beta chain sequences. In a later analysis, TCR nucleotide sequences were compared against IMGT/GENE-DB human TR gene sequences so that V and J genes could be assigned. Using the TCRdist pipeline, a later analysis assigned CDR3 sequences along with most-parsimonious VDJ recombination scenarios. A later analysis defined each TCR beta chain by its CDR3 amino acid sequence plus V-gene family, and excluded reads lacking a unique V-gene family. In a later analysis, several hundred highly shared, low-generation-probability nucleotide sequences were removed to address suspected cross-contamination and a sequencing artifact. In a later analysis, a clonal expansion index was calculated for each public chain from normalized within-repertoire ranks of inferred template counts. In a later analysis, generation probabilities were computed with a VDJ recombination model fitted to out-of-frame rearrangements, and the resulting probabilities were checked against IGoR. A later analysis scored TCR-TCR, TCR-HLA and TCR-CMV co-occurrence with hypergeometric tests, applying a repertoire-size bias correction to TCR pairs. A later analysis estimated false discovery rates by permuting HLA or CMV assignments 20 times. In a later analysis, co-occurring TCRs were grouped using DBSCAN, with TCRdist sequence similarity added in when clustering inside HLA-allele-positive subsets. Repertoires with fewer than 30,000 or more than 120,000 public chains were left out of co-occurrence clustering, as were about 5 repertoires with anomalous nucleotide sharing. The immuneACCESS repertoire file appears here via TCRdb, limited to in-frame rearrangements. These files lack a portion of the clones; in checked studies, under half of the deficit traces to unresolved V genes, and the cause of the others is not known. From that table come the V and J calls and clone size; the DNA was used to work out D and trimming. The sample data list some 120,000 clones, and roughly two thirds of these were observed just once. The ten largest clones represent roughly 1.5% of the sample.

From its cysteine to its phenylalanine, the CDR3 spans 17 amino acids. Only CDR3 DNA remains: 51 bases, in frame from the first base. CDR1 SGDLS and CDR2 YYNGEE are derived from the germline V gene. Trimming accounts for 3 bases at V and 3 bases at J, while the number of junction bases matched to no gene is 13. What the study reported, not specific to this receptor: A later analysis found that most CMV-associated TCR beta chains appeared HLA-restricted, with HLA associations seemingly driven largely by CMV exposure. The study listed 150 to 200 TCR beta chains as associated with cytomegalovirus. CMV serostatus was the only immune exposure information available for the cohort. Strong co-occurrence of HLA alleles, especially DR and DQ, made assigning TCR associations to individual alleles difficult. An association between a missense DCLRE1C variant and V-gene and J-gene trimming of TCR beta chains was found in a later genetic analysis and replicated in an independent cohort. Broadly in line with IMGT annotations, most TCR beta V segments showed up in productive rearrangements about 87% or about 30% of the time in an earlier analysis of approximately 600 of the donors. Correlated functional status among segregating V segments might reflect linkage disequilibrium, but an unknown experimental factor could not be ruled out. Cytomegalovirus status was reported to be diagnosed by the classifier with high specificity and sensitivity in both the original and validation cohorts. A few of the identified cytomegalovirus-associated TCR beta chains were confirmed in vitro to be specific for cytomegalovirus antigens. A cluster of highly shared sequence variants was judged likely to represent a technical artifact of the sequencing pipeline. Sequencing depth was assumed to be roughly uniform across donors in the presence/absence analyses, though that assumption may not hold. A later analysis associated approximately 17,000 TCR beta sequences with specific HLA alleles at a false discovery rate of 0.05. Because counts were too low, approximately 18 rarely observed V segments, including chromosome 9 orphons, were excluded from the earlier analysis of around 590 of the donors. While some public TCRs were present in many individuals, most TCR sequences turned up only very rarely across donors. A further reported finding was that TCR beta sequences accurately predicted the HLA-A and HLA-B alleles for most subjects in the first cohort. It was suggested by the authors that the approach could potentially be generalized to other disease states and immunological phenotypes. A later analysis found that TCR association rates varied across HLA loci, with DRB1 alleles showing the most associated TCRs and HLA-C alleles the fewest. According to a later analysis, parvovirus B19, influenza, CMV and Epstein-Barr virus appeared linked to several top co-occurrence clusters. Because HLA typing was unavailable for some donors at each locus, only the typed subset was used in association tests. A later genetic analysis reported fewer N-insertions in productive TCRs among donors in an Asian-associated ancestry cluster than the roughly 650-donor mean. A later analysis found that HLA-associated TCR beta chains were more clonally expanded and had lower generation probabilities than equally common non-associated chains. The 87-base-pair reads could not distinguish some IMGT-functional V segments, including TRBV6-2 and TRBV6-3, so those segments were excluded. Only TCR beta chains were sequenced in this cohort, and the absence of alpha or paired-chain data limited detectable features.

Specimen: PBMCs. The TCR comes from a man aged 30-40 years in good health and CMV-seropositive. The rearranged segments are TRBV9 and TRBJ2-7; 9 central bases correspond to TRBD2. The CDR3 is CASSGPSGATTFYEQYF. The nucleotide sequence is TGTGCCAGCAGCGGGCCTAGCGGGGCCACCACCTTCTACGAGCAGTACTTC.